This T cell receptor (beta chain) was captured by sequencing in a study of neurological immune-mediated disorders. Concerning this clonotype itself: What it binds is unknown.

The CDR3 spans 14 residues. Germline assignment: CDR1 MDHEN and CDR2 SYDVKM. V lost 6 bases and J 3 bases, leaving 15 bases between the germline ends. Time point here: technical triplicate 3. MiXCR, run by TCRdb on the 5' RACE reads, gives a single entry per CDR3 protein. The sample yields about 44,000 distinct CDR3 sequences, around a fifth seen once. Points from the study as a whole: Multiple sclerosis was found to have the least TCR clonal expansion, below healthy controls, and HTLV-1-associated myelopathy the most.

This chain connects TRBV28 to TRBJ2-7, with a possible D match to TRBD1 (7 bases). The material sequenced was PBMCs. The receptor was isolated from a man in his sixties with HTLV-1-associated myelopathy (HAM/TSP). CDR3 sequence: CASRPGGYYYEQYF. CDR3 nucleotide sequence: TGTGCCAGCAGGCCAGGGGGGTACTACTACGAGCAGTACTTC.